The clone carrying this TCR beta chain appeared a few times. What it binds is unknown. With 6 bases clipped from V and 1 base from J, the junction kept 7 bases outside the gene matches. This CDR3 is built from 15 residues. Germline V CDR1 and CDR2: ENHRY, SYGVKD. TCRdb redid the calling of the 5' RACE reads with MiXCR, one entry per CDR3 protein. The sample lists about 540,000 distinct CDR3 sequences; about 13% were seen once. The sample belongs to a study of CD8 T cells in ankylosing spondylitis. Study-wide findings and caveats: Within ankylosing spondylitis blood, a TCR beta motif made up of several highly homologous variants appeared to be characteristic.

The TCR originated in a male donor with ankylosing spondylitis. The material sequenced was blood, either unsorted or a sorted T cell fraction (not recorded which). The chain is built from TRBV10-3 and TRBJ2-7, with TRBD2 matching over 9 bases. CDR3: CAIREPAGGSYEQYF. CDR3 in DNA: TGTGCCATCAGGGAACCAGCGGGAGGTTCCTACGAGCAGTACTTC.